One sample yielded the 20 T cell receptor beta chains listed below, sequenced in a study of blood T cells in healthy people across ages. The authors ran a second PCR of about 7 to 12 cycles using a sample-barcoded 5' primer and a J-beta primer mix. TCRdb re-called the 5' RACE reads through MiXCR, storing one row per CDR3 protein. The sample consists of 800,000 to 950,000 distinct CDR3 sequences, about 27% of them appearing once. These data are also associated with another study on T cells of mothers and their children.

What was sequenced was blood. The origin of the receptors is a woman aged 40 to 49 in good health.

Details on this clonotype: One junction end disagrees with the germline gene, perhaps due to a read error. The chain combines TRBV7-2 with TRBJ2-5, with D possibly called TRBD1 or TRBD2 (5 bases each). The germline CDR1 and CDR2 sequences are SGHTA and FQGNSA. The CDR3 has 15 amino acids. The CDR3: CASSLGGRLQETQDF. The DNA for the CDR3 is TGTGCCAGCAGCTTAGGGGGACGGCTTCAAGAGACCCAGGACTTC.

This clonotype was counted at least ten times. V and J are TRBV4-1 and TRBJ1-2, with D perhaps TRBD1 (5 bases). V gave up 2 bases and J gave up 7 bases, with 14 bases separating them. Germline assignment: CDR1 MGHRA and CDR2 YSYEKL. This CDR3 spans 14 amino acids. CDR3 in amino acids: CASSQPAGMSGYTF. CDR3 nucleotides: TGCGCCAGCAGCCAACCGGCAGGGATGAGTGGCTACACCTTC.

In its sample, this clonotype was seen a few times. V and J are TRBV20-1 and TRBJ1-1, with 8 bases fitting TRBD1. Trimming at V came to 6 bases and at J to 1 base, leaving 7 bases not matched to a gene. The CDR3 is made up of 14 amino acids. In germline, CDR1 is DFQATT, CDR2 SNEGSKA (reference sequence). The CDR3 spells CSATPGTGNTEAFF. The CDR3 DNA reads TGCAGTGCAACCCCCGGGACAGGGAACACTGAAGCTTTCTTT.

The rearrangement links TRBV25-1 to TRBJ1-6; D unclear. CDR3 length equals 14 residues. CDR1 is MGHDK, CDR2 SYGVNS, per germline. Trimming stripped 6 bases from V and 5 bases from J, with 11 bases between. In DNA, the CDR3 is TGTGCCAGCAGGAAATCGGGTAATAATTCACCCCTCCACTTT. Protein: CASRKSGNNSPLHF.

This chain connects TRBV4-2 to TRBJ2-7, with 10 bases lining up with TRBD2. The V segment lost 6 bases and the J segment 9 bases; nucleotides outside the gene matches: 14. CDR1 LGHNA and CDR2 YNFKEQ come from the germline V gene. This CDR3 has 15 amino acids. CDR3 region: CASRSGTSDSIGQYF. As DNA, the CDR3 is TGTGCCAGCAGATCCGGGACTAGCGACTCAATAGGGCAGTACTTC.

In the case of this clonotype: This may stem from a read error, because a much larger clone lies one nucleotide away. This rearrangement joins TRBV10-3 to TRBJ1-2; D is perhaps TRBD1 (5 bases). This CDR3 has 12 residues. Germline loops: CDR1 ENHRY, CDR2 SYGVKD. The CDR3 DNA follows: TGTGCCATCAGTGAAACCAGGGATGGCTGCACCTTC. This gives the protein CAISETRDGCTF.

Worth noting for this clonotype: Given a much more abundant clone one base away, this may be a read error. The V and J genes are TRBV7-2 and TRBJ2-1; no firm D call. The CDR3 length is 13 residues. Per germline, CDR1 SGHTA and CDR2 FQGNSA. The V end lost 5 bases, the J end lost 5 bases, and 10 bases lay between the germline ends. CDR3 DNA: TGTGCCAGCAGCCCCTACATCAACAATGAGCAGTTCTTC. Translation: CASSPYINNEQFF.

This chain uses TRBV28 with TRBJ1-1; no reliable D call. V lost 5 bases and J lost 7, with 8 bases in between. From germline, CDR1 is MDHEN and CDR2 SYDVKM. The CDR3 totals 11 residues. The DNA for the CDR3 is TGTGCCAGCAGTACGGTTGGTGAAGCTTTCTTT. Translation: CASSTVGEAFF.

This clonotype was seen a few times. This sequence joins TRBV7-2 and TRBJ2-3, with D tentatively TRBD1 or TRBD2 (5 bases each). This CDR3 has 14 residues. Germline V gene lookup returns CDR1 SGHTA and CDR2 FQGNSA. V lost 7 bases and J 7 bases, leaving 18 bases between the germline ends. The CDR3 sequence is CASNVPRDAYTQYF. CDR3 DNA sequence: TGTGCCAGCAACGTGCCGAGGGACGCTTATACGCAGTATTTT.

The J gene is TRBJ1-2, the V gene TRBV12-3 or TRBV12-4; D call uncertain. V gave up 2 bases and J gave up 6 bases, with 13 bases separating them. The CDR3 is made up of 14 amino acids. CDR3 nucleotides: TGTGCCAGCAGTTTAATGGGCTACAGCGATGGCTACACCTTC. Translation gives CASSLMGYSDGYTF.

This clonotype was detected ten times or more. The V and J genes are TRBV7-8 and TRBJ2-7; 9 bases map to TRBD1. Germline V lookup: CDR1 SGHVS, CDR2 FQNEAQ. The ends lost 6 bases at V and 6 bases at J; junction bases unmatched: 12. The CDR3 is made up of 15 amino acids. CDR3 amino acids: CASSLLPGQGSEQYF. In nucleotides, the CDR3 is TGTGCCAGCAGTCTGCTTCCGGGACAGGGCTCCGAGCAGTACTTC.

With respect to this clonotype: A clone one base away is much larger, so this may be a read error. The chain links TRBV12-3 or TRBV12-4 to TRBJ1-5; a weak D match, TRBD1 (6 bases). There are 15 residues in the CDR3. V was shortened by 2 bases and J by 2 bases, with 10 bases between the two germline ends. CDR3 DNA sequence: TGTGCCAGCAGTTTAACAGGGCCTCGCAATCAGCCCCAGCATTTT. Translation gives CASSLTGPRNQPQHF.

About this clonotype itself: The junction and the germline gene differ at one end; a read error may be behind it. The gene calls are TRBV2 and TRBJ1-5; no reliable D call. The CDR3 spans 14 residues. CDR1 is SNHLY and CDR2 is FYNNEI in the germline V gene. CDR3 DNA sequence: TGTGCCTGCAGTGGAGGAATTGGCAATCAGCCCCAGCATTTT. Protein sequence: CACSGGIGNQPQHF.

The V and J genes are TRBV7-9 and TRBJ2-3; TRBD1 matches at 7 bases. CDR3 length: 15 residues. Germline V gene sequence: CDR1 SEHNR, CDR2 FQNEAQ (reference sequence). Trimming removed 5 bases from V and 2 bases from J; junction bases left unmatched: 7. The CDR3 loop is CASSKGDSYTDTQYF. The CDR3 DNA reads TGTGCCAGCAGCAAGGGGGACAGCTACACAGATACGCAGTATTTT. Combining the CDR3 with reference TRBV7-9 and TRBJ2-3 gives the whole variable domain DTGVSQNPRHKITKRGQNVTFRCDPISEHNRLYWYRQTLGQGPEFLTYFQNEAQLEKSRLLSDRFSAERPKGSFSTLEIQRTEQGDSAMYLCASSKGDSYTDTQYFGPGTRLTVL.

V gene TRBV6-2 or TRBV6-3 combines with J gene TRBJ2-5; 10 nucleotides align to TRBD2. After removal of 0 bases from V and 2 bases from J, the junction contained 6 bases not matched to a gene. Germline lookup yields CDR1 MNHEY and CDR2 SVGEGT. The CDR3 is 17 residues long. The CDR3 bases are TGTGCCAGCAGTTACTCGATTAGCGGGGGGTCACAAGAGACCCAGTACTTC. This encodes CASSYSISGGSQETQYF.

This clonotype was picked up a small number of times. The J gene is TRBJ1-4, the V gene TRBV11-2; no reliable D call. Germline-derived CDR1 and CDR2 are SGHAT and FQNNGV. V lost 6 bases and J 3 bases, leaving 20 bases between the germline ends. The CDR3 loop spans 17 amino acids. This CDR3 reads CASSNLSPLWANEKLFF. The CDR3 nucleotides are TGTGCCAGCAGTAACCTTTCGCCCCTGTGGGCTAATGAAAAACTGTTTTTT.

This clonotype was observed many times. This chain's CDR3 is CSTETGVMVNEQFF. CDR3 bases: TGCAGCACGGAGACAGGGGTCATGGTCAATGAGCAGTTCTTC. V usage is TRBV29-1 and J usage is TRBJ2-1, with 8 bases lining up with TRBD1. The CDR3 spans 14 residues. The germline V gene encodes CDR1 SQVTM and CDR2 ANQGSEA. V trimming: 8 bases; J trimming: 6 bases; junction bases outside the gene matches: 12.

As regards this clonotype: Compared with germline, one end of the junction differs, possibly owing to a read error. The CDR3 protein is CASSTGTGYTEAFF. The CDR3 DNA follows: TGTGCCAGCAGTACCGGGACAGGGTACACTGAAGCCTTCTTT. The gene calls are TRBV28 and TRBJ1-1; TRBD1 matches at 9 bases. Germline CDR1 is MDHEN and CDR2 is SYDVKM. The CDR3 has 14 residues.

This clonotype was detected many times. CDR3 nucleotides: TGTGCCAGCAGCGAAAATAGCGGGGGGTTCTCTGATACGCAGTATTTT. It is translated as CASSENSGGFSDTQYF. The chain couples TRBV7-2 to TRBJ2-3, with 10 bases lining up with TRBD2. This CDR3 contains 16 residues. Germline loops: CDR1 SGHTA, CDR2 FQGNSA. With 5 bases clipped from V and 6 bases from J, the junction kept 11 bases outside the gene matches.

The gene calls are TRBV7-2 and TRBJ2-5, with 11 nucleotides matching TRBD2. Germline V lookup: CDR1 SGHTA, CDR2 FQGNSA. The CDR3 runs 18 residues. V lost 2 bases to trimming and J lost 7 bases; unmatched junction nucleotides: 15. CDR3 sequence (DNA): TGTGCCAGCAGCTTAAGGCCGGTAGCGGGGGGGTCAAAGGGGACCCAGTACTTC. This gives the protein CASSLRPVAGGSKGTQYF.